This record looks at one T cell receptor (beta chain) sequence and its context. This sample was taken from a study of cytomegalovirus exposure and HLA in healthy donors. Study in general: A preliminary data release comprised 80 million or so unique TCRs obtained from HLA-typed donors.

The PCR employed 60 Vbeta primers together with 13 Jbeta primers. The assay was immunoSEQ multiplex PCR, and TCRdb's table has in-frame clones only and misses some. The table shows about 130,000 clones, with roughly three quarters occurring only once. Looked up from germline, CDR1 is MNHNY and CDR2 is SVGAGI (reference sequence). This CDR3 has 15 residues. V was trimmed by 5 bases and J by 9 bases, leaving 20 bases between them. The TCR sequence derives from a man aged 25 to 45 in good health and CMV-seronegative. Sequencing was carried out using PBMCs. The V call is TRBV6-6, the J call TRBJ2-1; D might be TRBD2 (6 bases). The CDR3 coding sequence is TGTGCCAGCAGTCAAACCGGGACTGAGGGCAGTGAGCAGTTCTTC. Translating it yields CASSQTGTEGSEQFF.